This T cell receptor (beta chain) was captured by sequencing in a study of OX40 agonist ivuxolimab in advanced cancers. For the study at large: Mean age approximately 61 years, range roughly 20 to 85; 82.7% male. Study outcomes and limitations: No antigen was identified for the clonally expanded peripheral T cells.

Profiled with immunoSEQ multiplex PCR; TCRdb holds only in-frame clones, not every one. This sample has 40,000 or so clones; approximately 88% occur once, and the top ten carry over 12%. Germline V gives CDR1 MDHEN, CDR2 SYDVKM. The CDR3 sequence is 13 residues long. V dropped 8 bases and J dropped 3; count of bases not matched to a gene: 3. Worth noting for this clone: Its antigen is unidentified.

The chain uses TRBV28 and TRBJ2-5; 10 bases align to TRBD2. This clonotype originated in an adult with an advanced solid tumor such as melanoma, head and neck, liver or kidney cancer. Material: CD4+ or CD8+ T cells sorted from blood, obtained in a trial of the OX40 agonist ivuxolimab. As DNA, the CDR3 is TGTGCCAGCCGCCTAGCGGGAGAAGAGACCCAGTACTTC. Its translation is CASRLAGEETQYF.